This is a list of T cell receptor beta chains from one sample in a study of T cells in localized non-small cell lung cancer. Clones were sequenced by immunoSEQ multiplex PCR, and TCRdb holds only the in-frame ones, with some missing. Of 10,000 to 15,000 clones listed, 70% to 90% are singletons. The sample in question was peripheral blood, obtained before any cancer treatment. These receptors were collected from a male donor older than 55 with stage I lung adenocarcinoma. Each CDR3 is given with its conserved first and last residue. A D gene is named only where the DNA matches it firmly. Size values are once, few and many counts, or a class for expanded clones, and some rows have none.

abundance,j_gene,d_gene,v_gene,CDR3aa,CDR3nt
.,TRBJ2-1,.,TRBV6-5,CASSRKGNEQFF,TGTGCCAGCAGCCGAAAGGGCAATGAGCAGTTCTTC
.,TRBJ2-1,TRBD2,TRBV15,CATSRDPSGGTYGQFF,TGTGCCACCAGCAGAGATCCTAGCGGGGGTACCTATGGGCAGTTCTTC
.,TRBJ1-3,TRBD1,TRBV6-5,CASSWDRVGNTIYF,TGTGCCAGCAGTTGGGACAGGGTGGGAAACACCATATATTTT
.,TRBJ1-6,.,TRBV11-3,CASSLVPGPPLHF,TGTGCCAGCAGCTTAGTTCCGGGACCGCCCCTCCACTTT
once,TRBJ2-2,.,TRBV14,CASRKQGTGELFF,TGTGCCAGCAGAAAACAGGGCACCGGGGAGCTGTTTTTT
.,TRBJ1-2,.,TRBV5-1,CASRYDTYGYTF,TGCGCCAGCAGATACGACACTTATGGCTACACCTTC
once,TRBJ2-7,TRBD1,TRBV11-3,CASSLGNGLRQGTDEQYF,TGTGCCAGCAGCTTAGGGAACGGTTTACGACAGGGGACGGACGAGCAGTACTTC
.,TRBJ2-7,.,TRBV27,CASSLTEGLEQYF,TGTGCCAGCAGTTTAACAGAAGGGCTCGAGCAGTACTTC
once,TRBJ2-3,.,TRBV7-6,CASSRGSGAYTDTQYF,TGTGCCAGCAGCCGGGGATCGGGGGCCTACACAGATACGCAGTATTTT
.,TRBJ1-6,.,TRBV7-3,CASSLSQGNSPLHF,TGTGCCAGCAGCTTATCACAGGGAAATTCACCCCTCCACTTT
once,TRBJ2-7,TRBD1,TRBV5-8,CASSKDRDYEQYF,TGTGCCAGCAGCAAGGACAGGGACTACGAGCAGTACTTC
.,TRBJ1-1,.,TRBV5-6,CASSVVGSVTEAFF,TGTGCCAGCAGCGTTGTCGGGTCGGTCACTGAAGCTTTCTTT
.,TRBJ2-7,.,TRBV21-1,CASSIKGKGGGRAYEQYF,TGTGCCAGCAGCATAAAAGGAAAAGGGGGAGGCAGGGCTTACGAGCAGTACTTC
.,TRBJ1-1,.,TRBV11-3,CASSSDSSYTEAFF,TGTGCCAGCAGCTCGGACAGTTCGTACACTGAAGCTTTCTTT
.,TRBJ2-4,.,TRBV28,CASSLGQGIGIQYF,TGTGCCAGCAGTTTGGGGCAGGGGATAGGCATTCAGTACTTC
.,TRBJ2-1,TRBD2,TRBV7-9,CASSLAGGTDNEQFF,TGTGCCAGCAGCCTAGCGGGGGGGACCGACAATGAGCAGTTCTTC
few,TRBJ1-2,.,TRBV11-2,CASSPLGESYGYTF,TGTGCCAGCAGCCCCCTGGGGGAGAGCTATGGCTACACCTTC
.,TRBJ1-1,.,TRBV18,CASSPGRTEAFF,TGTGCCAGCTCACCTGGCCGCACTGAAGCTTTCTTT
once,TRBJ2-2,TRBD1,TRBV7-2,CASRPQGDTGELFF,TGTGCCAGCAGACCACAGGGGGACACCGGGGAGCTGTTTTTT
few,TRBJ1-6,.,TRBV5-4,CASSLERGNNSPLHF,TGTGCCAGCAGCTTGGAGCGTGGAAACAATTCACCCCTCCACTTT
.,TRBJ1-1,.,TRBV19,CASSIAPLTEAFF,TGTGCCAGTAGTATAGCCCCGTTAACTGAAGCTTTCTTT
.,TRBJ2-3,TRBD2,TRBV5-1,CASSPGLADSDTQYF,TGCGCCAGCAGCCCGGGACTAGCGGATTCAGATACGCAGTATTTT
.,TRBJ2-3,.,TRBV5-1,CASSLNWSPDTQYF,TGCGCCAGCAGCTTGAATTGGTCCCCAGATACGCAGTATTTT
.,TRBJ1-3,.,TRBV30,CAWSPSLSGNTIYF,TGTGCCTGGAGTCCCAGTCTCTCTGGAAACACCATATATTTT
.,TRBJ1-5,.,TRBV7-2,CASSLLYSNQPQHF,TGTGCCAGCAGCTTACTATATAGCAATCAGCCCCAGCATTTT
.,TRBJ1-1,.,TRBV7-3,CASSLTGQNTEAFF,TGTGCCAGCAGCTTAACGGGGCAGAACACTGAAGCTTTCTTT
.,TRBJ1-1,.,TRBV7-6,CASSLGQGEAFF,TGTGCCAGCAGCTTAGGCCAAGGTGAAGCTTTCTTT
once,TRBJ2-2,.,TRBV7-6,CASKPFGGVAGELFF,TGTGCCAGCAAGCCTTTTGGAGGCGTCGCCGGGGAGCTGTTTTTT
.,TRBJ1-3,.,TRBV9,CASSVSGTSGNTIYF,TGTGCCAGCAGCGTTTCTGGGACCTCTGGAAACACCATATATTTT
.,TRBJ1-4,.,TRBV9,CASSLGLGGEKLFF,TGTGCCAGCAGCCTAGGGCTGGGAGGTGAAAAACTGTTTTTT
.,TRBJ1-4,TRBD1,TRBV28,CASSTITGGYEKLFF,TGTGCCAGCAGCACCATCACAGGGGGATATGAAAAACTGTTTTTT
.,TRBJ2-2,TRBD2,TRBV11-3,CASSRLAGGGTGELFF,TGTGCCAGCAGCCGTTTAGCGGGGGGAGGGACCGGGGAGCTGTTTTTT
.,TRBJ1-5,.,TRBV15,CATSRDLGGGQPQHF,TGTGCCACCAGCAGAGATCTAGGGGGAGGCCAGCCCCAGCATTTT
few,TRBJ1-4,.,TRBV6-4,CASTLGEGSGEKLFF,TGTGCCAGCACTTTGGGAGAGGGATCGGGTGAAAAACTGTTTTTT
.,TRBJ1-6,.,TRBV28,CASSLNSPLHF,TGTGCCAGCAGTCTTAATTCACCCCTCCACTTT